The next 5 T cell receptor beta chains were all read from a single sample in a study of OX40 agonist ivuxolimab in advanced cancers. TCRdb keeps only in-frame clones here, not all; method: immunoSEQ multiplex PCR. The sample lists roughly 90,000 clones; approximately 91% were seen once. The sample here was CD4+ or CD8+ T cells sorted from blood, taken in a trial of the OX40 agonist ivuxolimab. These receptors were collected from an adult with an advanced solid tumor such as melanoma, head and neck, liver or kidney cancer.

The chain carries TRBV5-4 and TRBJ2-1, with D maybe TRBD1 (6 bases). With 2 bases removed from V and 3 bases from J, the gap between germline ends came to 9 bases. CDR1 SGHNT and CDR2 YYREEE come from the germline V gene (reference sequence). The CDR3 spans 14 residues. CDR3 residues: CASSFRDNYNEQFF. The CDR3, as DNA: TGTGCCAGCAGCTTCCGGGACAACTACAATGAGCAGTTCTTC.

This rearrangement joins TRBV28 to TRBJ2-1, with 10 bases aligning to TRBD2. CDR3 length equals 17 residues. V shed 7 bases, J shed 5 bases, and the junction held 14 bases outside the gene matches. The germline V gene encodes CDR1 MDHEN and CDR2 SYDVKM. The CDR3: CASIYSMGAGGNNEQFF. CDR3 nucleotides: TGTGCCAGCATTTACTCCATGGGAGCGGGAGGGAACAATGAGCAGTTCTTC.

The V gene is TRBV7-2, the J gene TRBJ2-1, with 10 positions matching TRBD1. CDR1 SGHTA and CDR2 FQGNSA come from the germline V gene. The V segment lost 3 bases and the J segment 4 bases; nucleotides outside the gene matches: 3. The CDR3 runs 15 residues. CDR3 nucleotide sequence: TGTGCCAGCAGCTTGACAGGGGGCTCTTACAATGAGCAGTTCTTC. Protein product: CASSLTGGSYNEQFF. Full variable domain (rest looked up from reference TRBV7-2 and TRBJ2-1): GAGVSQSPSNKVTEKGKDVELRCDPISGHTALYWYRQSLGQGLEFLIYFQGNSAPDKSGLPSDRFSAERTGGSVSTLTIQRTQQEDSAVYLCASSLTGGSYNEQFFGPGTRLTVL.

V usage is TRBV28 and J usage is TRBJ2-3; 8 nucleotides agree with TRBD2. The CDR3 length is 17 residues. Per germline, CDR1 MDHEN and CDR2 SYDVKM. The J segment lost 4 bases and the V segment lost 5 bases, leaving 14 bases of the junction unmatched. The CDR3 sequence: CASSIHPGTRGADTQYF. CDR3 DNA: TGTGCCAGCAGTATCCACCCGGGGACTAGGGGGGCAGATACGCAGTATTTT. Full variable domain (remainder filled in from reference TRBV28 and TRBJ2-3): DVKVTQSSRYLVKRTGEKVFLECVQDMDHENMFWYRQDPGLGLRLIYFSYDVKMKEKGDIPEGYSVSREKKERFSLILESASTNQTSMYLCASSIHPGTRGADTQYFGPGTRLTVL.

The chain has TRBV29-1 and TRBJ2-7; D is ambiguous. The CDR3 spans 11 residues. With 4 bases removed from V and 4 bases from J, the gap between germline ends came to 8 bases. From germline, CDR1 is SQVTM and CDR2 ANQGSEA. The CDR3 loop is CSVAAGYEQYF. CDR3 sequence (DNA): TGCAGCGTTGCGGCTGGATACGAGCAGTACTTC.